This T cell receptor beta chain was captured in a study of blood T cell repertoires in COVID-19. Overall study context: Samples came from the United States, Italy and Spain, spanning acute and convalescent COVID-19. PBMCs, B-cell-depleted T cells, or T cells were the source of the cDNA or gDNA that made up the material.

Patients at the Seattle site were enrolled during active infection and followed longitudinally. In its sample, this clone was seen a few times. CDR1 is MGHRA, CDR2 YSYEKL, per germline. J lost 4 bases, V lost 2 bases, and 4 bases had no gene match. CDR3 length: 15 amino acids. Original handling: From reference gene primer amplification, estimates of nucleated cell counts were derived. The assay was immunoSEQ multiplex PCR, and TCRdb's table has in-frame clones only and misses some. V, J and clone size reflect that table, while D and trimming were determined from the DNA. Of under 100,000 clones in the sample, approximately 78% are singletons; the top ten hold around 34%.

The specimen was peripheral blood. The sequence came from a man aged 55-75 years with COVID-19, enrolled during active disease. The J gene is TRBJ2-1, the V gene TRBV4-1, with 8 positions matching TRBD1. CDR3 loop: CASSQPGQGYNEQFF. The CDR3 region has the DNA TGCGCCAGCAGCCAACCCGGACAGGGATACAATGAGCAGTTCTTC.